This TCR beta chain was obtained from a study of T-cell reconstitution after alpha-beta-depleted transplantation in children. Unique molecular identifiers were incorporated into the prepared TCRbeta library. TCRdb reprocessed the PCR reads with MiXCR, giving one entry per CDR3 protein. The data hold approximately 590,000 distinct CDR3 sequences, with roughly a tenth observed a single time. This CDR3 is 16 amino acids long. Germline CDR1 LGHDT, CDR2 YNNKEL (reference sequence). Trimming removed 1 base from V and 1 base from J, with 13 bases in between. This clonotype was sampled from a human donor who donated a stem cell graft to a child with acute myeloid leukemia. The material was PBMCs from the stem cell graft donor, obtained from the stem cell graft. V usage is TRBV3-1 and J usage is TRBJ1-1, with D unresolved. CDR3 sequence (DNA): TGTGCCAGCAGCCAAGTAGGAAAACCGGGGAACACTGAAGCTTTCTTT. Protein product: CASSQVGKPGNTEAFF.